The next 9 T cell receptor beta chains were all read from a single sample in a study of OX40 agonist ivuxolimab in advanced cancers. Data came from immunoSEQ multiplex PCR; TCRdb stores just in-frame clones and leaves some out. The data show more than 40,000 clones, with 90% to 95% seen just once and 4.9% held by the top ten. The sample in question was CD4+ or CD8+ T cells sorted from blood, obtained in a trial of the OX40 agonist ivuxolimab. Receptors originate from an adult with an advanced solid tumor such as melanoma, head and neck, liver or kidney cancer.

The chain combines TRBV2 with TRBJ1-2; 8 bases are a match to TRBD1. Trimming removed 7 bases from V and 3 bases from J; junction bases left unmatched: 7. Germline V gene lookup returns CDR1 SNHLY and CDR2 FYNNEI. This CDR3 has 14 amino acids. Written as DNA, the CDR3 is TGTGCCAGCAAAGAACCGGGACAGGACTATGGCTACACCTTC. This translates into CASKEPGQDYGYTF.

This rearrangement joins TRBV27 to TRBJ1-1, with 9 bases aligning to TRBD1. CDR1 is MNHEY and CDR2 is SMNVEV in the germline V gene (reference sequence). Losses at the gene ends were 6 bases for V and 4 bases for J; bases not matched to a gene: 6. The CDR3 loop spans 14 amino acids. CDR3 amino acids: CASRRTGGFTEAFF. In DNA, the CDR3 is TGTGCCAGCAGGAGAACAGGGGGCTTCACTGAAGCTTTCTTT.

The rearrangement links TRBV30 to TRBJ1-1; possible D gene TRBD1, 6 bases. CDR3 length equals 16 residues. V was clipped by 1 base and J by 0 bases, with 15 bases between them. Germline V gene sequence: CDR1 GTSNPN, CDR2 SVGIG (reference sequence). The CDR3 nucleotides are TGTGCCTGGAGTGCGGACTTAGGGGGTATGAACACTGAAGCTTTCTTT. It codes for CAWSADLGGMNTEAFF. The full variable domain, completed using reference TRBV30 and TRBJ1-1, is SQTIHQWPATLVQPVGSPLSLECTVEGTSNPNLYWYRQAAGRGLQLLFYSVGIGQISSEVPQNLSASRPQDRQFILSSKKLLLSDSGFYLCAWSADLGGMNTEAFFGQGTRLTVV.

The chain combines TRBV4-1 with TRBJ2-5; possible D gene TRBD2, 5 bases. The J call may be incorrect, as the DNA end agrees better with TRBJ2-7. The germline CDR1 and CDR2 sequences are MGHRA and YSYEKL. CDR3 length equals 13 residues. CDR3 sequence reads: CASSHATSSEQYF. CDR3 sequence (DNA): TGCGCCAGCAGCCACGCAACTAGTAGCGAGCAGTACTTC.

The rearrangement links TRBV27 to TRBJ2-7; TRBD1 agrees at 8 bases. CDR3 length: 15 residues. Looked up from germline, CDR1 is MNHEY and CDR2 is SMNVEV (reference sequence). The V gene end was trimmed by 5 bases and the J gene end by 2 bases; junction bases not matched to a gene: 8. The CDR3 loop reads CASSGHTGGAYEQYV. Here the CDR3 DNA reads TGTGCCAGCAGTGGCCACACAGGGGGAGCCTACGAGCAGTACGTC.

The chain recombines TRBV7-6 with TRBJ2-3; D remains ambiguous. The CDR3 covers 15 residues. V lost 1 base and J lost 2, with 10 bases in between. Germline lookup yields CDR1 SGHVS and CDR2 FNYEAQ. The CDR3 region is CASSLEAPITDTQYF. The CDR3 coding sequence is TGTGCCAGCAGCTTAGAGGCCCCTATCACAGATACGCAGTATTTT.

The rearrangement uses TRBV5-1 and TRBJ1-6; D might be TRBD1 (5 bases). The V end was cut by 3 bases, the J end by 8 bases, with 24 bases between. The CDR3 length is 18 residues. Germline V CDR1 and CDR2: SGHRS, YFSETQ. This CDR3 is CASSSTPGWRGNDSPLHF. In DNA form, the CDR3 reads TGCGCCAGCAGCTCTACACCTGGGTGGAGGGGCAATGATTCACCCCTCCACTTT. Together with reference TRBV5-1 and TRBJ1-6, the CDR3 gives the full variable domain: KAGVTQTPRYLIKTRGQQVTLSCSPISGHRSVSWYQQTPGQGLQFLFEYFSETQRNKGNFPGRFSGRQFSNSRSEMNVSTLELGDSALYLCASSSTPGWRGNDSPLHFGNGTRLTVT.

The CDR3 loop reads CASSGVGGSLDTQYF. DNA of the CDR3: TGTGCCAGCAGTGGGGTTGGCGGGAGCTTGGATACGCAGTATTTT. This chain uses TRBV25-1 with TRBJ2-3; 7 bases match TRBD2. The CDR3 has 15 residues. The trim removed 4 bases at V and 6 bases at J, leaving 10 bases unmatched. Germline V gives CDR1 MGHDK, CDR2 SYGVNS.

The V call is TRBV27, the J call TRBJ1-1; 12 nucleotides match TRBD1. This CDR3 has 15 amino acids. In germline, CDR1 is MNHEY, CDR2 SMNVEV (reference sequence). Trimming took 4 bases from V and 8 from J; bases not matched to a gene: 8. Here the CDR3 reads CASSWGTGGASEAFF. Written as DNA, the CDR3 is TGTGCCAGCAGTTGGGGGACAGGGGGCGCGTCAGAAGCTTTCTTT.